This T cell receptor (beta chain) was found in a study of technical replicates of blood from a handful of donors. Only in-frame clones appear in the TCRdb table, and some are missing; sequencing was by immunoSEQ multiplex PCR. The data contain approximately 81,000 clones, roughly four fifths of them singletons. This CDR3 has 16 residues. Germline V gives CDR1 SGHTA, CDR2 FQGNSA. The V segment lost 1 base and the J segment 6 bases; nucleotides outside the gene matches: 7. The origin of this receptor is a human donor in good health. Some clones in this sample may be carry-over from other donors' samples. The source material was PBMCs. The rearrangement joins TRBV7-2 to TRBJ2-2, with 8 bases that match TRBD1. The CDR3 reads CASSLGSRGLSGELFF. The CDR3 bases are TGTGCCAGCAGCTTAGGGAGCAGGGGGCTCTCCGGGGAGCTGTTTTTT.